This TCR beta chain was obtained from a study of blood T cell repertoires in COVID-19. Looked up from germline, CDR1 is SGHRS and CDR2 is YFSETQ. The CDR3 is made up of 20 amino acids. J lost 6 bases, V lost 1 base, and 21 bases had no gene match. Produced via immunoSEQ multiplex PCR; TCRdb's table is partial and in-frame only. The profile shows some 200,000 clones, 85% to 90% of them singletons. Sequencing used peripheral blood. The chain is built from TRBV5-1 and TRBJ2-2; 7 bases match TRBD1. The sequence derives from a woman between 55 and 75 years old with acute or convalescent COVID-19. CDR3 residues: CASSLTGKDLQGRTPGELFF. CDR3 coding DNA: TGCGCCAGCAGCTTGACAGGGAAAGACCTACAGGGGCGAACCCCCGGGGAGCTGTTTTTT.